A single sample is the source of the 15 T cell receptor beta chains below, sequenced in a study of blood T cell repertoires in COVID-19. TCRdb keeps only in-frame clones here, not all; method: immunoSEQ multiplex PCR. The table lists some 200,000 clones, over 80% of them singletons. Sequences were obtained from peripheral blood. These receptors all stem from a woman aged 40 to 49 with acute or convalescent COVID-19.

The chain joins TRBV2 to TRBJ2-1; 7 bases are shared with TRBD2. Germline V gene data show CDR1 as SNHLY and CDR2 as FYNNEI. CDR3 length equals 14 residues. V trimming: 7 bases; J trimming: 0 bases; junction bases outside the gene matches: 3. The CDR3 spells CASTWGGSYNEQFF. The DNA for the CDR3 is TGTGCCAGCACCTGGGGGGGCTCCTACAATGAGCAGTTCTTC.

The CDR3 is CASGWDSGELFF. Here the CDR3 DNA reads TGTGCTAGTGGCTGGGACAGCGGGGAGCTGTTTTTT. The genes are TRBV12-5 and TRBJ2-2; 7 bases align to TRBD1. Trimming cost V 6 bases and J 7 bases; bases outside gene matches: 2. From germline, CDR1 is LGHNT and CDR2 FRNRAP. This CDR3 is built from 12 residues.

In the case of this clone: An end of the junction differs from the germline gene, which may be a read error. The chain couples TRBV18 to TRBJ2-3, with D unresolved. The CDR3 spans 14 residues. Germline CDR1 KGHSH, CDR2 LQKENI. CDR3 bases: TGTGCCAGCTCACCTCCCGAGGATCCTTCGGGTTCCCGATTT. Residues: CASSPPEDPSGSRF.

The chain has TRBV29-1 and TRBJ1-2, with 8 bases that match TRBD1. V lost 3 bases to trimming and J lost 5 bases; unmatched junction nucleotides: 5. The CDR3 extends over 13 amino acids. The V gene's germline CDR1 is SQVTM and CDR2 ANQGSEA. The CDR3 DNA reads as TGCAGCGTTGAGGACAGGGTCGATTATGGCTACACCTTC. This translates into CSVEDRVDYGYTF. The whole variable domain, remainder taken from reference TRBV29-1 and TRBJ1-2, is SAVISQKPSRDICQRGTSLTIQCQVDSQVTMMFWYRQQPGQSLTLIATANQGSEATYESGFVIDKFPISRPNLTFSTLTVSNMSPEDSSIYLCSVEDRVDYGYTFGSGTRLTVV.

The gene calls are TRBV7-9 and TRBJ2-1, with 10 bases matching TRBD2. CDR3 length: 13 amino acids. The V gene end was trimmed by 4 bases and the J gene end by 15 bases; junction bases not matched to a gene: 9. Germline-derived CDR1 and CDR2 are SEHNR and FQNEAQ (reference sequence). CDR3 nucleotides: TGTGCCAGCAGCTACCTAGCGGGAGATAGTTGGTTCTTC. This gives the protein CASSYLAGDSWFF.

The chain uses TRBV28 and TRBJ1-5; D is undetermined. The V gene lost 6 bases and the J gene lost 3 bases, with 15 bases spanning the gap. CDR1 MDHEN and CDR2 SYDVKM come from the germline V gene. This CDR3 has 15 amino acids. The DNA for the CDR3 is TGTGCCAGCAGGGAACCGGCGGATCACAATCAGCCCCAGCATTTT. Encoded protein: CASREPADHNQPQHF.

J is TRBJ1-2 and V is TRBV7-9; D remains unclear. Trimming removed 0 bases at V and 7 bases at J, with 15 bases between. Germline V CDR1 and CDR2: SEHNR, FQNEAQ (reference sequence). This CDR3 region has 15 residues. CDR3 sequence reads: CASSLASGFLAGYTF. The DNA of the CDR3 is TGTGCCAGCAGCTTAGCGTCCGGATTTCTAGCTGGCTACACCTTC.

This chain uses TRBV6-5 with TRBJ1-4, with D tentatively TRBD1 (5 bases). Trimming shortened V by 2 bases and J by 10 bases, and 17 bases separated the two germline ends. Germline CDR1 reads MNHEY; CDR2 reads SVGAGI. The CDR3 totals 15 residues. The CDR3 DNA sequence: TGTGCCAGCAGTTACAATGTACAGGTTGTGGGAAAACTGTTTTTT. Translating gives CASSYNVQVVGKLFF.

The chain couples TRBV7-3 to TRBJ2-3, with D perhaps TRBD2 (5 bases). Trimming cost V 5 bases and J 2 bases, with 17 bases left between them. CDR3 length: 16 amino acids. Germline V gene data show CDR1 as SGHTA and CDR2 as FQGTGA. DNA for the CDR3: TGTGCCAGCAGCACGACGACACTAGACTTCACAGATACGCAGTATTTT. Residues: CASSTTTLDFTDTQYF.

The chain employs TRBV2 and TRBJ1-1; TRBD1 matches at 12 bases. Trimming at V came to 6 bases and at J to 1 base, leaving 3 bases not matched to a gene. The CDR3 totals 15 residues. Germline-derived CDR1 and CDR2 are SNHLY and FYNNEI. CDR3 in DNA: TGTGCCAGCAGGGGACAGGGGGCGAAGAACACTGAAGCTTTCTTT. Translating gives CASRGQGAKNTEAFF.

The chain uses TRBV9 and TRBJ1-6; weak D call: TRBD1 (6 bases). The CDR3 totals 14 residues. Looked up from germline, CDR1 is SGDLS and CDR2 is YYNGEE. With 6 bases removed from V and 7 bases from J, the gap between germline ends came to 14 bases. This CDR3 is CASNSGVANSPLHF. As DNA, the CDR3 is TGTGCCAGCAACTCAGGGGTCGCCAATTCACCCCTCCACTTT.

The rearrangement links TRBV6-5 to TRBJ2-7; 8 bases match TRBD1. The CDR3 loop spans 14 amino acids. The ends lost 3 bases at V and 1 base at J; junction bases unmatched: 2. Germline V gives CDR1 MNHEY, CDR2 SVGAGI. Here the CDR3 reads CASSYRDRSYEQYF. The CDR3 DNA follows: TGTGCCAGCAGTTATCGGGACAGGTCCTACGAGCAGTACTTC.

The gene calls are TRBV6-2 or TRBV6-3 and TRBJ2-3; TRBD2 is a possible D gene (5 bases). Germline values: CDR1 MNHEY, CDR2 SVGEGT. The CDR3 runs 15 residues. Trimming stripped 4 bases from V and 6 bases from J, with 17 bases between. The CDR3 region is CASSSSRVTTDTQYF. The CDR3 nucleotides read TGTGCCAGCAGTTCGTCGAGGGTTACGACGGATACGCAGTATTTT.

The chain employs TRBV4-1 and TRBJ2-1; 9 bases agree with TRBD2. Germline CDR1 is MGHRA and CDR2 is YSYEKL. The V and J ends lost 4 bases and 5 bases, in that order; junction bases with no gene match: 9. The CDR3 consists of 16 residues. CDR3 DNA: TGCGCCAGCAGCCGCCAGCGGGGGGTGACAAACAATGAGCAGTTCTTC. It yields the protein CASSRQRGVTNNEQFF.

The rearrangement links TRBV11-3 to TRBJ2-2; 10 nucleotides align to TRBD1. The V gene's germline CDR1 is SGHNT and CDR2 YENEEA. The CDR3 spans 15 residues. V shed 4 bases and J 7 bases; nucleotides not matched to a gene: 6. The CDR3 loop reads CASSSRQGAGGELFF. As DNA, the CDR3 is TGTGCCAGCAGCTCACGACAGGGGGCCGGCGGGGAGCTGTTTTTT.